This T cell receptor beta chain was captured in a study of blood T cell repertoires in COVID-19. Under the authors' procedure: Reference gene primer amplification gave estimated nucleated cell counts. The method was immunoSEQ multiplex PCR; TCRdb's version includes in-frame clones alone and lacks a portion of them. That table is the source of V, J and clone size, and D and trimming were worked out from the DNA. The sample lists 130,000 or so clones; over 75% were seen once. The sample comprised peripheral blood. The clonotype originates from a human donor in a cohort sampled during active COVID-19.

This CDR3 reads CASSLGLGLRDTQYF. CDR3 coding DNA: TGTGCCAGCAGCTTAGGTTTGGGACTCCGCGATACGCAGTATTTT. The chain employs TRBV11-2 and TRBJ2-3; a weak D match, TRBD2 (6 bases). V was trimmed by 1 base and J by 6 bases, leaving 14 bases between them. Germline CDR1 reads SGHAT; CDR2 reads FQNNGV. This CDR3 is built from 15 residues.